This TCR beta chain appears in the sequencing data of a study of Tregs in tolerant kidney transplant recipients. Overall study context: CFSE-labeled recipient PBMCs were cultured less than 7 days with irradiated graft donor PBMCs, then FACS-sorted.

This CDR3 contains 15 residues. The germline V and J ends were trimmed by 3 bases and 6 bases, with 18 bases remaining between them. Germline-derived CDR1 and CDR2 are MNHGY and SVAAGI. Many counts were recorded for this clone. The antigen is undetermined. Study-wide results and limits: Findings come from small patient numbers and require larger validation. Tregs expanded with activated donor B cells seemed most donor-specific.

TCRdb's copy holds only in-frame clones and misses some; the assay was immunoSEQ multiplex PCR. The profile shows about 8,600 clones, 40% to 50% of them singletons. The rearrangement joins TRBV6-9 to TRBJ2-7; tentatively, D is TRBD1 or TRBD2 (6 bases each). What was sequenced was CD4+ T cells from blood cultured with allogeneic cells. This receptor was identified in a human donor in good health. CDR3 in amino acids: CASSYRLLQGGEQYF. The CDR3 coding sequence is TGTGCCAGCAGTTACCGCTTGCTACAGGGAGGCGAGCAGTACTTC.